The rows below give T cell receptor beta chains drawn from one sample of a study of blood T cell repertoires in COVID-19. Clones were read by immunoSEQ multiplex PCR, and TCRdb kept only the in-frame ones, dropping some. The sample lists 150,000 to 200,000 clones, 82% seen once, with 7.8% in the top ten. Specimen: peripheral blood. These receptor sequences come from a woman between 55 and 75 years old with COVID-19, enrolled during active disease. Both conserved end residues are part of each CDR3. D genes are given only for firm matches. Size values are once, few and many counts, or a class for expanded clones, and some rows have none.

D: TRBD1
V: TRBV9
size: NA
J: TRBJ2-7
DNA: TGTGCCAGCAGCGTAGAGGACAGGGTGGCCGAGCAGTACTTC
CDR3: CASSVEDRVAEQYF

D: NA
V: TRBV5-1
size: NA
J: TRBJ1-2
DNA: TGCGCCAGCAGCTTGGGTGGCGGGGACTATGGCTACACCTTC
CDR3: CASSLGGGDYGYTF

D: NA
V: TRBV6-5
size: NA
J: TRBJ1-1
DNA: TGTGCCAGCAGTTACGCCCCCAAGGGGGTTGGAGCTTTCTTT
CDR3: CASSYAPKGVGAFF

D: TRBD2
V: TRBV5-4
size: NA
J: TRBJ2-5
DNA: TGTGCCAGCAGCCCAGGACTAGCGGGAGGGTCTTGGACCCAGTACTTC
CDR3: CASSPGLAGGSWTQYF

D: TRBD1
V: TRBV7-8
size: few
J: TRBJ1-3
DNA: TGTGCCAGCAGCATCCGGGACAGGGGGCGATTCGCTGGAAACACCATATATTTT
CDR3: CASSIRDRGRFAGNTIYF

D: NA
V: TRBV21-1
size: NA
J: TRBJ1-1
DNA: TGTGCCAGCAGCAATAAAAGACGACAGGGGGCGGACACTGAAGCTTTCTTT
CDR3: CASSNKRRQGADTEAFF

D: NA
V: TRBV7-9
size: NA
J: TRBJ1-4
DNA: TGTGCCAGCAGCCCCCCCGGGATTGAAAAACTGTTTTTT
CDR3: CASSPPGIEKLFF

D: TRBD2
V: TRBV29-1
size: NA
J: TRBJ2-1
DNA: TGCAGCGTTCAGATGCCCAGCGGGAGAGGGAATGAGCAGTTCTTC
CDR3: CSVQMPSGRGNEQFF

D: NA
V: TRBV29-1
size: NA
J: TRBJ2-1
DNA: TGCAGCGTTGAAATGGCTGGGGCTGAGCAGTTCTTC
CDR3: CSVEMAGAEQFF

D: TRBD1
V: TRBV6-1
size: NA
J: TRBJ1-6
DNA: TGTGCCAGCAGTGAAGGACAGGGATATAATTCACCCCTCCACTTT
CDR3: CASSEGQGYNSPLHF

D: TRBD1
V: TRBV13
size: NA
J: TRBJ2-1
DNA: TGTGCCAGCAGCTCGGGACAGGGAATCCACAATGAGCAGTTCTTC
CDR3: CASSSGQGIHNEQFF

D: NA
V: TRBV5-1
size: NA
J: TRBJ2-7
DNA: TGCGCCAGCAGCTTGGCAGTCTCCTACGAGCAGTACTTC
CDR3: CASSLAVSYEQYF

D: TRBD2
V: TRBV28
size: NA
J: TRBJ2-3
DNA: TGTGCCAGCGGGGGACTAGCGGGCGGGACAGATACGCAGTATTTT
CDR3: CASGGLAGGTDTQYF

D: TRBD2
V: TRBV19
size: NA
J: TRBJ2-1
DNA: TGTGCCAGTAGTTCCGGGGGGGCCTCCTACAATGAGCAGTTCTTC
CDR3: CASSSGGASYNEQFF

D: NA
V: TRBV5-1
size: NA
J: TRBJ1-1
DNA: TGCGCCAGCAAGGAAAGGACAGAGTGGGTAGCTTTCTTT
CDR3: CASKERTEWVAFF